This T cell receptor (beta chain) was captured by sequencing in a study of blood T cell repertoires in COVID-19. This table comes from immunoSEQ multiplex PCR, and its TCRdb copy is limited to in-frame clones, with some not included. The sample yields over 250,000 clones, around 90% seen once. Germline CDR1 reads MRHNA; CDR2 reads SNTAGT. The CDR3 loop spans 15 amino acids. The J segment lost 8 bases and the V segment lost 2 bases, leaving 6 bases of the junction unmatched. Sample: peripheral blood. This clonotype was sampled from a man between 45 and 60 years old with acute or convalescent COVID-19. This chain links TRBV6-4 with TRBJ2-1, with TRBD2 identical over 10 bases. CDR3 amino acids: CASSDERGGRDEQFF. The CDR3 coding sequence is TGTGCCAGCAGTGACGAGCGGGGGGGACGGGATGAGCAGTTCTTC.